One TCR beta chain is described in this entry. V lost 6 bases to trimming and J lost 0 bases, with 12 bases between them. Germline values: CDR1 SGHDN, CDR2 FVKESK. The CDR3 spans 15 residues. This entry is derived from a study of blood T cell repertoires in COVID-19. As for the study in general: The United States, Italy and Spain were the sources of the acute and convalescent COVID-19 samples. The analysed material was cDNA or gDNA that came from T cells, B-cell-depleted T cells, or PBMCs.

Authors' methods: Reference gene primer amplification gave nucleated cell count estimates. Sequenced by immunoSEQ multiplex PCR; TCRdb stores in-frame clones only, minus some. From that table come the V and J calls and clone size; the DNA was used to work out D and trimming. The table includes about 370,000 clones, around 87% detected once. The sequenced sample was peripheral blood. J is TRBJ1-3 and V is TRBV14; tentative D call: TRBD1 (5 bases). The sequence was collected from a man aged 18 to 29 with active or convalescent COVID-19. The CDR3 loop is CASRLTGSSGNTIYF. In DNA, the CDR3 is TGTGCCAGCAGGCTAACAGGATCCTCTGGAAACACCATATATTTT.